The 14 T cell receptor beta chains reported below all come from one sample, sequenced in a study of blood T cell repertoires in COVID-19. Sequencing used immunoSEQ multiplex PCR; TCRdb keeps in-frame clones, though not all of them. The repertoire has about 130,000 clones, around 88% of them found once; the top ten carry about 18%. What was sequenced was peripheral blood. The receptor set was obtained from a woman in her forties or fifties who had recovered from COVID-19.

The CDR3 here is CASSFGAGYEQYF. CDR3 nucleotide sequence: TGTGCCAGCAGCTTTGGGGCAGGCTACGAGCAGTACTTC. The chain uses TRBV7-2 and TRBJ2-7, with TRBD1 as a possible D gene (5 bases). V shed 3 bases and J shed 3 bases, with 9 bases lying between them. The germline CDR1 and CDR2 sequences are SGHTA and FQGNSA. The CDR3 is made up of 13 amino acids.

J is TRBJ1-1 and V is TRBV5-1, with TRBD1 as a possible D gene (6 bases). V was pared by 1 base and J by 0 bases, with 19 bases between. Germline values: CDR1 SGHRS, CDR2 YFSETQ. The CDR3 is 18 residues long. The CDR3 nucleotides are TGCGCCAGCAGCTTGAGAGGGTCCACGGGGGGCGTGAACACTGAAGCTTTCTTT. Translated: CASSLRGSTGGVNTEAFF.

V gene TRBV2 combines with J gene TRBJ1-5; D is unclear. V lost 6 bases and J 0 bases, leaving 6 bases between the germline ends. The germline V gene has CDR1 SNHLY and CDR2 FYNNEI. This CDR3 is 13 amino acids long. CDR3 nucleotides: TGTGCCAGCAGCTTCTATAGCAATCAGCCCCAGCATTTT. Encoded protein: CASSFYSNQPQHF.

The chain is built from TRBV9 and TRBJ2-5; 16 nucleotides align to TRBD2. The V and J ends lost 5 bases and 5 bases, in that order; junction bases with no gene match: 9. Germline V gene sequence: CDR1 SGDLS, CDR2 YYNGEE. The CDR3 spans 17 residues. In DNA form, the CDR3 reads TGTGCCAGCAGTTCCGGGACTAGCGGGGGGGCGGACGAGACCCAGTACTTC. Its protein is CASSSGTSGGADETQYF.

The chain links TRBV10-3 to TRBJ2-7; the D gene is possibly TRBD2 (6 bases). Germline V CDR1 and CDR2: ENHRY, SYGVKD. The ends were cut back, 3 bases at V and 6 bases at J, with 21 bases in the middle. The CDR3 runs to 16 residues. CDR3 amino acids: CAISDHTSSREFEQYF. The CDR3, as DNA: TGTGCCATCAGTGACCACACTAGCAGCCGGGAATTCGAGCAGTACTTC.

The rearrangement uses TRBV6-1 and TRBJ1-2; 8 nucleotides align to TRBD1. Germline assignment: CDR1 MNHNS and CDR2 SASEGT. With V trimmed by 6 bases and J by 4 bases, 16 bases remained unmatched. The CDR3 totals 17 residues. The CDR3 DNA follows: TGTGCCAGCAGAGAAAAAGGTCCAGGGGGCGGGTCCTATGGCTACACCTTC. As protein: CASREKGPGGGSYGYTF.

This chain joins TRBV3-1 (or the pseudogene TRBV3-2) and TRBJ2-3; D perhaps matches TRBD2 (6 bases). The V gene's germline CDR1 is LGHDT and CDR2 YNNKEL (reference sequence). There are 19 residues in the CDR3. Trimming left V 1 base short and J 5 bases short, with 25 bases between. CDR3 sequence (DNA): TGTGCCAGCAGCCAAGGAATCTCCTCTGGGGGGACGGTGAAAGATACGCAGTATTTT. Translation: CASSQGISSGGTVKDTQYF.

The V gene is TRBV7-9, the J gene TRBJ2-7; TRBD2 matches 10 bases. The CDR3 loop spans 16 amino acids. Per germline, CDR1 SEHNR and CDR2 FQNEAQ (reference sequence). After removal of 0 bases from V and 6 bases from J, the junction contained 8 bases not matched to a gene. The CDR3: CASSLALAGSALEQYF. The CDR3 coding sequence is TGTGCCAGCAGCTTAGCACTAGCGGGATCAGCGCTCGAGCAGTACTTC.

About this clone: Other DNA sequences in this sample translate to the same CDR3. The chain is built from TRBV30 and TRBJ1-3, with D unclear. The V gene lost 0 bases and the J gene lost 5 bases, with 8 bases spanning the gap. The CDR3 runs to 13 residues. In germline, CDR1 is GTSNPN, CDR2 SVGIG (reference sequence). This CDR3 reads CAWSVSGRNTIYF. CDR3 coding DNA: TGTGCCTGGAGTGTATCGGGGAGAAACACCATATATTTT.

A few counts support this clone. The chain recombines TRBV6-5 with TRBJ2-7, with D tentatively TRBD2 (6 bases). The CDR3 length is 13 residues. Germline V lookup: CDR1 MNHEY, CDR2 SVGAGI. The V gene lost 6 bases and the J gene lost 1 base, with 10 bases spanning the gap. The CDR3 sequence is CASSREASYEQYF. CDR3 coding DNA: TGTGCCAGCAGCAGGGAGGCTTCCTACGAGCAGTACTTC.

V is TRBV6-5 and J is TRBJ1-5, with a weak D call TRBD1 (6 bases). V lost 6 bases and J 0 bases, leaving 12 bases between the germline ends. The CDR3 consists of 15 residues. Per germline, CDR1 MNHEY and CDR2 SVGAGI. The CDR3 region is CASSSDSSSNQPQHF. CDR3 nucleotides: TGTGCCAGCAGCTCGGACAGTTCTAGCAATCAGCCCCAGCATTTT.

V and J are TRBV6-1 and TRBJ2-1, with 8 bases lining up with TRBD2. V dropped 1 base and J dropped 5; count of bases not matched to a gene: 4. There are 15 residues in the CDR3. Germline V gene lookup returns CDR1 MNHNS and CDR2 SASEGT. The CDR3 bases are TGTGCCAGCAGTGAAGACGGGGGGGCACACAATGAGCAGTTCTTC. Its translation is CASSEDGGAHNEQFF.

The chain is built from TRBV5-1 and TRBJ2-1; D gene ambiguous. V shed 4 bases and J shed 7 bases, with 15 bases lying between them. Looked up from germline, CDR1 is SGHRS and CDR2 is YFSETQ. This CDR3 contains 14 residues. CDR3 coding DNA: TGCGCCAGCAGCCCGGAGCCCGGAAGGAATGAGCAGTTCTTC. The encoded protein is CASSPEPGRNEQFF.

The CDR3 sequence: CASSPGQGIYEQYF. The CDR3 nucleotides read TGTGCCAGCAGCCCGGGACAGGGGATCTACGAGCAGTACTTC. V gene TRBV4-2 combines with J gene TRBJ2-7; TRBD1 matches at 10 bases. The junction had 3 bases not matched to a gene; V was cut back by 4 bases and J by 3 bases. The CDR3 has 14 amino acids. Germline lookup yields CDR1 LGHNA and CDR2 YNFKEQ.